A single sample is the source of the 29 T cell receptor beta chains below, sequenced in a study of CD8 T cells in ankylosing spondylitis. TCRdb independently ran MiXCR on the 5' RACE reads; one entry per CDR3 protein. Among roughly 240,000 distinct CDR3 sequences listed, approximately 7.6% were seen once. The sample was blood, either unsorted or a sorted T cell fraction (not recorded which). The origin of the receptors is a female donor with ankylosing spondylitis or in good health (not recorded which).

V gene TRBV11-1 combines with J gene TRBJ2-1; TRBD2 matches 11 bases. V lost 3 bases, J lost 0 bases, and 7 bases stayed unmatched. Germline assignment: CDR1 SGHAT and CDR2 FQDESV (reference sequence). This CDR3 has 18 amino acids. The CDR3 DNA sequence: TGTGCCAGCAGCTTTGTACTAGCGGGAGATGGCTCCTACAATGAGCAGTTCTTC. This codes for CASSFVLAGDGSYNEQFF.

This clonotype was detected ten times or more. The V gene is TRBV20-1, the J gene TRBJ2-1, with D possibly matching TRBD2 (5 bases). CDR1 and CDR2 (germline): DFQATT, SNEGSKA (reference sequence). The V end lost 0 bases, the J end lost 1 base, and 10 bases lay between the germline ends. This CDR3 has 15 amino acids. CDR3 region: CSARDGTRSYNEQFF. The CDR3 coding sequence is TGCAGTGCTAGAGACGGTACTAGGTCCTACAATGAGCAGTTCTTC.

Regarding this clonotype: It may be a read error: a sequence one base away is much more abundant. The CDR3: CTISIDRGLNYGYTF. CDR3 nucleotides: TGTACCATCAGTATTGACAGGGGGCTAAACTATGGCTACACCTTC. The chain joins TRBV10-3 to TRBJ1-2; 10 bases match TRBD1. This CDR3 spans 15 amino acids. Germline values: CDR1 ENHRY, CDR2 SYGVKD.

V is TRBV20-1 and J is TRBJ1-2; 7 bases are a match to TRBD1. Germline CDR1 reads DFQATT; CDR2 reads SNEGSKA (reference sequence). The CDR3 consists of 19 residues. Trimming cost V 0 bases and J 7 bases; bases outside gene matches: 23. The CDR3: CSARDLFLPGTVFAGGYTF. The CDR3 coding sequence is TGCAGTGCTAGAGACCTTTTCCTTCCCGGGACAGTATTTGCCGGTGGCTACACCTTC.

This clonotype was found many times. The chain employs TRBV6-2 or TRBV6-3 and TRBJ1-1, with D maybe TRBD1 (5 bases). This CDR3 has 13 residues. Trimming took off 2 bases at V and 7 bases at J, with 11 bases between the two ends. Germline CDR1 and CDR2: MNHEY and SVGEGT. DNA of the CDR3: TGTGCCAGCAGTTACGGGACTATTCTTGAAGCTTTCTTT. It is translated as CASSYGTILEAFF.

At least ten counts were recorded for this clonotype. This rearrangement joins TRBV5-1 to TRBJ1-1; 8 bases match TRBD1. Germline V gene data show CDR1 as SGHRS and CDR2 as YFSETQ. The CDR3 consists of 14 residues. The trim removed 4 bases at V and 4 bases at J, leaving 6 bases unmatched. This CDR3 reads CASSTGQGGTEAFF. The CDR3 bases are TGCGCCAGCAGCACCGGACAGGGCGGCACTGAAGCTTTCTTT.

This clonotype was detected ten times or more. The chain combines TRBV29-1 with TRBJ1-2, with TRBD1 matching 7 bases. This CDR3 has 14 amino acids. Trimming removed 0 bases from V and 4 bases from J; junction bases left unmatched: 5. Germline V lookup: CDR1 SQVTM, CDR2 ANQGSEA. The CDR3 bases are TGCAGCGTTGAAGATCGAGGGACAGTCTATGGCTACACCTTC. Residues: CSVEDRGTVYGYTF. Combining the CDR3 with reference TRBV29-1 and TRBJ1-2 gives the whole variable domain SAVISQKPSRDICQRGTSLTIQCQVDSQVTMMFWYRQQPGQSLTLIATANQGSEATYESGFVIDKFPISRPNLTFSTLTVSNMSPEDSSIYLCSVEDRGTVYGYTFGSGTRLTVV.

This clonotype has more than one count but fewer than ten. The gene calls are TRBV7-2 and TRBJ2-7; 8 bases are a match to TRBD2. Germline values: CDR1 SGHTA, CDR2 FQGNSA. V shed 3 bases, J shed 7 bases, and the junction held 8 bases outside the gene matches. This CDR3 is built from 14 residues. The CDR3 DNA sequence: TGTGCCAGCAGCTTTAGCGGGGTAAACAGGGAGCAGTACTTC. This sequence encodes CASSFSGVNREQYF.

This sequence joins TRBV19 and TRBJ1-2; D is perhaps TRBD1 (5 bases). The germline V and J ends were trimmed by 6 bases and 7 bases, with 21 bases remaining between them. Germline V gene sequence: CDR1 LNHDA, CDR2 SQIVND (reference sequence). The CDR3 covers 15 residues. CDR3 protein: CASSLPGEYSFGYTF. CDR3 coding DNA: TGTGCCAGTAGCCTTCCGGGGGAATATAGTTTTGGCTACACCTTC.

In this sample, this clonotype turned up many times. This chain uses TRBV30 with TRBJ1-1; D is ambiguous. The CDR3 extends over 14 amino acids. Germline-derived CDR1 and CDR2 are GTSNPN and SVGIG (reference sequence). V was cut by 2 bases and J by 3 bases, with 13 bases left in between. For the CDR3, the DNA is TGTGCCTGGAGTCGAAGAACGGTGGACACTGAAGCTTTCTTT. Its translation: CAWSRRTVDTEAFF. Combining the CDR3 with reference TRBV30 and TRBJ1-1 gives the whole variable domain SQTIHQWPATLVQPVGSPLSLECTVEGTSNPNLYWYRQAAGRGLQLLFYSVGIGQISSEVPQNLSASRPQDRQFILSSKKLLLSDSGFYLCAWSRRTVDTEAFFGQGTRLTVV.

The V and J genes are TRBV20-1 and TRBJ2-1; D possibly corresponds to TRBD2 (6 bases). The CDR3 contains 15 residues. CDR1 and CDR2 (germline): DFQATT, SNEGSKA (reference sequence). V was pared by 8 bases and J by 7 bases, with 24 bases between. CDR3: CSYGPGGVAWNEQFF. In DNA form, the CDR3 reads TGCAGTTATGGCCCGGGCGGGGTGGCGTGGAATGAGCAGTTCTTC.

This clonotype was detected many times. The V and J genes are TRBV12-3 or TRBV12-4 and TRBJ2-7; no reliable D call. Trimming pared 7 bases from V and 0 bases from J, leaving 13 bases between. CDR3 size: 14 residues. The CDR3 bases are TGTGCCAGCACCATGGGAAGGGTCTCCTACGAGCAGTACTTC. This gives the protein CASTMGRVSYEQYF.

This clonotype occurred many times. The chain uses TRBV5-4 and TRBJ2-3; weak D call: TRBD1 (6 bases). Germline lookup yields CDR1 SGHNT and CDR2 YYREEE (reference sequence). This CDR3 contains 13 residues. V lost 4 bases, J lost 3 bases, and 9 bases lay in between. The CDR3 nucleotides are TGTGCCAGCAGCGACGGACAGACAGATACGCAGTATTTT. Translated, it gives CASSDGQTDTQYF.

V is TRBV19 and J is TRBJ2-1, with 9 bases matching TRBD2. J gave up 3 bases and V 5 bases, and 8 bases lay outside the gene matches. CDR3 length: 16 amino acids. CDR1 is LNHDA, CDR2 SQIVND, per germline (reference sequence). The CDR3 sequence: CASSPIAGAYYNEQFF. The DNA for the CDR3 is TGTGCCAGTAGTCCCATAGCGGGAGCCTACTACAATGAGCAGTTCTTC.

This clonotype was seen many times. The DNA for the CDR3 is TGCGCCAGCAGCTGGGCGGGGCGGGACAATGAGCAGTTCTTC. The encoded protein is CASSWAGRDNEQFF. The chain combines TRBV5-1 with TRBJ2-1; D possibly corresponds to TRBD2 (6 bases). Germline values: CDR1 SGHRS, CDR2 YFSETQ. The CDR3 consists of 14 residues. Trimming took 3 bases from V and 5 from J, leaving 12 bases between them. The full variable domain, in which reference TRBV5-1 and TRBJ2-1 provide the parts outside the CDR3, is KAGVTQTPRYLIKTRGQQVTLSCSPISGHRSVSWYQQTPGQGLQFLFEYFSETQRNKGNFPGRFSGRQFSNSRSEMNVSTLELGDSALYLCASSWAGRDNEQFFGPGTRLTVL.

This clonotype was seen many times. V and J are TRBV2 and TRBJ2-7, with TRBD1 matching over 9 bases. There are 14 residues in the CDR3. With 10 bases clipped from V and 7 bases from J, the junction kept 14 bases outside the gene matches. Per germline, CDR1 SNHLY and CDR2 FYNNEI. This chain's CDR3 is CATHEGTGLPEQYF. The CDR3 nucleotides read TGTGCCACCCACGAAGGGACAGGGCTCCCGGAGCAGTACTTC.

The sample holds a few counts of this clonotype. The V call is TRBV5-1, the J call TRBJ2-5; D not certain. The CDR3 length is 14 residues. V was shortened by 0 bases and J by 2 bases, with 8 bases between the two germline ends. Germline lookup yields CDR1 SGHRS and CDR2 YFSETQ. The CDR3 loop is CASSLGQMQETQYF. CDR3 nucleotides: TGCGCCAGCAGCTTGGGTCAGATGCAAGAGACCCAGTACTTC.

This clonotype has more than one count but fewer than ten. The V and J genes are TRBV19 and TRBJ2-3; 10 bases align to TRBD2. In germline, CDR1 is LNHDA, CDR2 SQIVND (reference sequence). This CDR3 is 17 amino acids long. The V and J ends lost 0 bases and 4 bases, in that order; junction bases with no gene match: 7. The CDR3 nucleotides are TGTGCCAGTAGTATAGATGGAAGCGGGAGGGCCGCAGATACGCAGTATTTT. This gives the protein CASSIDGSGRAADTQYF.

This clonotype was detected ten times or more. The V call is TRBV12-3 or TRBV12-4, the J call TRBJ2-1, with 10 bases identical to TRBD2. CDR3 size: 15 residues. J gave up 1 base and V 5 bases, and 2 bases lay outside the gene matches. The CDR3 region is CASSRAGGSYNEQFF. In DNA form, the CDR3 reads TGTGCCAGCAGTCGAGCGGGAGGGTCCTACAATGAGCAGTTCTTC.

This clonotype was recorded at least ten times. The chain uses TRBV29-1 and TRBJ2-2; D gene unclear. Germline CDR1 SQVTM, CDR2 ANQGSEA. Trimming stripped 6 bases from V and 2 bases from J, with 10 bases between. This CDR3 spans 13 amino acids. The CDR3 DNA is TGCAGCGTCAGGAGCGTTAACACCGGGGAGCTGTTTTTT. Protein: CSVRSVNTGELFF.

This clonotype was recorded many times. The gene calls are TRBV20-1 and TRBJ1-5; D not certain. The V end lost 8 bases, the J end lost 1 base, and 15 bases lay between the germline ends. Per the germline V gene, CDR1 is DFQATT and CDR2 is SNEGSKA (reference sequence). This CDR3 contains 14 residues. The CDR3 DNA reads TGCAGTACTCTTCGGGAGTTCAGCAATCAGCCCCAGCATTTT. Amino acid sequence: CSTLREFSNQPQHF.

This clonotype was observed many times. For the CDR3, the DNA is TGCGCCAGCAGCCAAGATCGGGCTAGCGGGCTTCTAGATGAGCAGTTCTTC. Encoded protein: CASSQDRASGLLDEQFF. The chain links TRBV4-3 to TRBJ2-1; 8 bases line up with TRBD2. In germline, CDR1 is LGHNA, CDR2 YSLEER. This CDR3 contains 17 residues. Trimming took 0 bases from V and 8 from J; bases not matched to a gene: 12.

Worth noting for this clonotype: This clone may be a read error of a much larger clone one base away. The rearrangement uses TRBV6-5 and TRBJ2-3; D uncertain. Trimming took 6 bases from V and 0 from J, leaving 13 bases between them. The CDR3 is 15 amino acids. CDR1 is MNHEY, CDR2 SVGAGI, per germline. The CDR3 here is CASSYNTESTDTQYF. In DNA, the CDR3 is TGTGCCAGCAGCTACAATACGGAGAGCACAGATACGCAGTATTTT.

About this clonotype itself: It may be a read error: a sequence one base away is much more abundant. This chain uses TRBV11-2 with TRBJ2-3, with 11 bases aligning to TRBD2. Trimming took 6 bases from V and 7 from J; bases not matched to a gene: 6. This CDR3 is built from 14 residues. From germline, CDR1 is SGHAT and CDR2 FQNNGV. The CDR3 nucleotides are TGTGCCAGCAGGCTGACTAGCGGGACGCATACGCAGTATTTT. As protein: CASRLTSGTHTQYF.

J is TRBJ2-5 and V is TRBV3-1, with D uncertain. V was pared by 0 bases and J by 5 bases, with 13 bases between. Germline V CDR1 and CDR2: LGHDT, YNNKEL (reference sequence). The length of the CDR3 is 15 residues. This CDR3 is CASSQESRPGETQYF. The CDR3, as DNA: TGTGCCAGCAGCCAAGAATCCCGCCCAGGCGAGACCCAGTACTTC.

This clonotype showed up many times. This chain joins TRBV5-1 and TRBJ1-1; D not certain. The CDR3 sequence is 13 residues long. Germline assignment: CDR1 SGHRS and CDR2 YFSETQ. Trimming pared 4 bases from V and 10 bases from J, leaving 17 bases between. The CDR3 coding sequence is TGCGCCAGCAGCCCGGGCCTGGGCGGCCGAGCTTTCTTT. This encodes CASSPGLGGRAFF.

This clonotype came up many times. V and J are TRBV29-1 and TRBJ2-2; 9 bases agree with TRBD1. V was clipped by 7 bases and J by 5 bases; unmatched bases: 5. The CDR3 covers 13 residues. Germline V gene sequence: CDR1 SQVTM, CDR2 ANQGSEA. CDR3 DNA sequence: TGCAGCGCCGGGACAGGGCGGACCGGGGAGCTGTTTTTT. Translating it yields CSAGTGRTGELFF.

In its sample, this clonotype was seen many times. The V and J genes are TRBV20-1 and TRBJ2-3; 7 bases fit TRBD2. CDR3 length: 16 amino acids. Trimming cost V 2 bases and J 3 bases; bases outside gene matches: 11. Per germline, CDR1 DFQATT and CDR2 SNEGSKA (reference sequence). The CDR3 spells CSARKYSGRITDTQYF. CDR3 coding DNA: TGCAGTGCTAGAAAATACTCCGGGAGGATAACAGATACGCAGTATTTT.

This clonotype was seen at least ten times. This chain uses TRBV12-3 or TRBV12-4 with TRBJ2-5, with D possibly being TRBD1 (6 bases). V lost 6 bases, J lost 3 bases, and 11 bases lay in between. This CDR3 is built from 13 residues. The CDR3 DNA is TGTGCCAGCAGCCGGGACACCAAAGAGACCCAGTACTTC. Its translation is CASSRDTKETQYF.